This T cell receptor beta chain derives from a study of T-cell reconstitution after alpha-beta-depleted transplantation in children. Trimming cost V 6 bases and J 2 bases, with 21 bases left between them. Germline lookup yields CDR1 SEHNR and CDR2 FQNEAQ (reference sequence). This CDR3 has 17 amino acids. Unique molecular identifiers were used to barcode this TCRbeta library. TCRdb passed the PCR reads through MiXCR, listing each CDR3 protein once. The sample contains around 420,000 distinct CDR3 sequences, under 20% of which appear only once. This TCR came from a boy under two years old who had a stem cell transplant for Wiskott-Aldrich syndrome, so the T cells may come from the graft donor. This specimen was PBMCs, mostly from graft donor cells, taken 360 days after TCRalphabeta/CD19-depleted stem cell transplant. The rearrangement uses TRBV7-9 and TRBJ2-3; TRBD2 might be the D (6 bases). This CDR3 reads CASRFGAGSSVTDTQYF. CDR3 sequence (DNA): TGTGCCAGCAGGTTTGGAGCCGGGAGTTCGGTCACAGATACGCAGTATTTT.